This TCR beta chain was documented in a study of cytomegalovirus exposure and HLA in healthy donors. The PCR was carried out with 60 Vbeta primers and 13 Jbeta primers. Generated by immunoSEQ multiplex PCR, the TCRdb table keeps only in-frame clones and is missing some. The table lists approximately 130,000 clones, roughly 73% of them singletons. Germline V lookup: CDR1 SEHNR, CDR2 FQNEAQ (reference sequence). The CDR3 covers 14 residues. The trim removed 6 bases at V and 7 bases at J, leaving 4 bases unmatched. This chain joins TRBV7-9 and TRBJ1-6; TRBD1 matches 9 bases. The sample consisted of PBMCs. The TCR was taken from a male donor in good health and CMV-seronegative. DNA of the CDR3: TGTGCCAGCAGTTTCGGGACAGGGAATTCACCCCTCCACTTT. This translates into CASSFGTGNSPLHF.